The 32 T cell receptor beta chains below were found in one sample sequenced in a study of blood T cell repertoires in COVID-19. The table came from immunoSEQ multiplex PCR; TCRdb's copy has only in-frame clones and leaves some out. The sample lists approximately 220,000 clones; approximately 90% were seen once. Sequencing input: PBMCs or T cells enriched from blood (not recorded which). All receptors come from a man aged 30 to 45 who had recovered from COVID-19.

Regarding this clone: In the same sample, other DNA sequences code for this CDR3. V is TRBV9 and J is TRBJ2-5; TRBD2 is a possible D gene (6 bases). The V and J ends lost 1 base and 5 bases respectively, with 9 bases between them. In germline, CDR1 is SGDLS, CDR2 YYNGEE. The length of the CDR3 is 13 residues. The CDR3 protein is CASSVTGRETQYF. In nucleotides, the CDR3 is TGTGCCAGCAGCGTAACGGGGAGGGAGACCCAGTACTTC.

The genes are TRBV21-1 and TRBJ2-7; the table assigns TRBD2, which was not confirmed against the DNA. TRBV21-1 is assigned pseudogene status. This CDR3 is built from 15 residues. CDR3 sequence reads: CASSPGTIGSYEQYF. The CDR3 nucleotides read TGTGCCAGCAGCCCCGGGACTATAGGCTCCTACGAGCAGTACTTC.

Details on this clone: The identical CDR3 is also encoded by other nucleotide sequences in the sample. V usage is TRBV25-1 and J usage is TRBJ2-1, with 11 bases fitting TRBD2. CDR1 is MGHDK, CDR2 SYGVNS, per germline. The CDR3 runs to 15 residues. The junction had 3 bases not matched to a gene; V was cut back by 5 bases and J by 3 bases. CDR3 in amino acids: CASSLAGGFYNEQFF. In DNA, the CDR3 is TGTGCCAGCAGTCTAGCGGGAGGTTTCTACAATGAGCAGTTCTTC.

This chain connects TRBV24-1 to TRBJ2-3; a weak D match, TRBD1 (5 bases). Trimming removed 9 bases from V and 1 base from J, with 13 bases in between. This CDR3 is 14 amino acids long. The germline CDR1 and CDR2 sequences are KGHDR and SFDVKD. CDR3 bases: TGTGCCACCGGGGCGAGGTTAGGCACAGATACGCAGTATTTT. It is translated as CATGARLGTDTQYF.

The V call is TRBV10-3, the J call TRBJ2-3; TRBD1 matches 7 bases. Germline CDR1 ENHRY, CDR2 SYGVKD. The CDR3 sequence is 13 residues long. Unmatched junction bases numbered 9, after V lost 11 bases and J lost 4 bases. CDR3 sequence (DNA): TGTGCCGCCCGACAGGGTAGTGCAGATACGCAGTATTTT. Translated, it gives CAARQGSADTQYF.

V gene TRBV5-1 combines with J gene TRBJ1-3; maybe TRBD1 (5 bases). With 6 bases removed from V and 4 bases from J, the gap between germline ends came to 11 bases. Germline V CDR1 and CDR2: SGHRS, YFSETQ. This CDR3 contains 13 residues. Here the CDR3 DNA reads TGCGCCAGCAAGGAGGGGCCGGGAAACACCATATATTTT. This gives the protein CASKEGPGNTIYF.

The chain links TRBV25-1 to TRBJ2-2, with a tentative D call TRBD2 (5 bases). The V and J ends lost 7 bases and 7 bases respectively, with 13 bases between them. Germline CDR1 reads MGHDK; CDR2 reads SYGVNS. The CDR3 is made up of 13 amino acids. The CDR3 bases are TGTGCCAGCACCGGGGAAATCAACGGGGAGCTGTTTTTT. It encodes CASTGEINGELFF.

V and J are TRBV13 and TRBJ2-3, with D possibly matching TRBD1 (5 bases). The germline CDR1 and CDR2 sequences are PRHDT and FYEKMQ (reference sequence). V dropped 7 bases and J dropped 6 bases, with 20 bases sitting between them. The CDR3 contains 15 residues. The DNA for the CDR3 is TGTGCCAGCAACCCAACAGGAAACAGCGAGGATACGCAGTATTTT. Residues: CASNPTGNSEDTQYF.

This chain uses TRBV24-1 with TRBJ1-2; 10 bases are shared with TRBD1. The CDR3 is 15 amino acids. J gave up 6 bases and V 7 bases, and 10 bases lay outside the gene matches. CDR1 is KGHDR, CDR2 SFDVKD, per germline. CDR3 coding DNA: TGTGCCACCAGAGGAGAGACAGGGGGCGGGGATGGCTACACCTTC. Translation: CATRGETGGGDGYTF.

There are a few counts of this clone. The chain combines TRBV7-9 with TRBJ1-1, with 8 bases that match TRBD1. Germline values: CDR1 SEHNR, CDR2 FQNEAQ (reference sequence). Unmatched junction bases numbered 9, after V lost 6 bases and J lost 0 bases. The CDR3 loop spans 16 amino acids. CDR3 DNA: TGTGCCAGCAGACCCGGGACAGGAGGTTTGAACACTGAAGCTTTCTTT. It encodes CASRPGTGGLNTEAFF.

The genes are TRBV19 and TRBJ1-5; 10 nucleotides align to TRBD1. Unmatched junction bases numbered 6, after V lost 2 bases and J lost 8 bases. This CDR3 is built from 15 residues. Per germline, CDR1 LNHDA and CDR2 SQIVND (reference sequence). CDR3 DNA: TGTGCCAGTAGTATACCGACAGGGGGCCCGAAGCCCCAGCATTTT. It translates to CASSIPTGGPKPQHF. Drawing the rest from reference TRBV19 and TRBJ1-5, the complete variable domain is DGGITQSPKYLFRKEGQNVTLSCEQNLNHDAMYWYRQDPGQGLRLIYYSQIVNDFQKGDIAEGYSVSREKKESFPLTVTSAQKNPTAFYLCASSIPTGGPKPQHFGDGTRLSIL.

The gene calls are TRBV11-2 and TRBJ1-2, with 9 bases identical to TRBD1. V lost 4 bases to trimming and J lost 5 bases; unmatched junction nucleotides: 20. This CDR3 has 19 amino acids. The germline V gene has CDR1 SGHAT and CDR2 FQNNGV. CDR3 amino acids: CASSSLKRDRAIQDYGYTF. In DNA, the CDR3 is TGTGCCAGCAGCTCACTGAAAAGGGACAGGGCGATACAAGATTATGGCTACACCTTC.

V gene TRBV12-3 or TRBV12-4 combines with J gene TRBJ1-4; D is ambiguous. V lost 8 bases and J lost 5, with 12 bases in between. The CDR3 covers 13 residues. CDR3 region: CASGLIQNEKLFF. CDR3 nucleotide sequence: TGTGCCAGCGGGCTTATCCAGAATGAAAAACTGTTTTTT.

The J gene is TRBJ2-7, the V gene TRBV7-2, with D possibly being TRBD1 (5 bases). CDR1 and CDR2 (germline): SGHTA, FQGNSA. The CDR3 covers 15 residues. Trimming left V 1 base short and J 3 bases short, with 13 bases between. CDR3 coding DNA: TGTGCCAGCAGCTTAGATTCAGTCAGGGTCTACGAGCAGTACTTC. It encodes CASSLDSVRVYEQYF. The whole variable domain, remainder taken from reference TRBV7-2 and TRBJ2-7, is GAGVSQSPSNKVTEKGKDVELRCDPISGHTALYWYRQSLGQGLEFLIYFQGNSAPDKSGLPSDRFSAERTGGSVSTLTIQRTQQEDSAVYLCASSLDSVRVYEQYFGPGTRLTVT.

The chain carries TRBV7-9 and TRBJ2-7; 9 positions agree with TRBD1. Trimming at V came to 4 bases and at J to 6 bases, leaving 10 bases not matched to a gene. This CDR3 is 15 amino acids long. Germline loops: CDR1 SEHNR, CDR2 FQNEAQ (reference sequence). The CDR3 sequence: CASSSAGQGPGEQYF. The DNA of the CDR3 is TGTGCCAGCAGCTCTGCGGGACAGGGACCAGGCGAGCAGTACTTC.

The V call is TRBV27, the J call TRBJ2-5; 9 nucleotides align to TRBD1. The V gene end was trimmed by 7 bases and the J gene end by 7 bases; junction bases not matched to a gene: 13. Germline lookup yields CDR1 MNHEY and CDR2 SMNVEV (reference sequence). CDR3 length equals 15 residues. The CDR3 reads CASTLSGTGSGTQYF. The CDR3 DNA sequence: TGTGCCAGCACCCTATCCGGGACAGGGTCCGGGACCCAGTACTTC.

This chain links TRBV24-1 with TRBJ2-5; 9 bases align to TRBD1. There are 16 residues in the CDR3. The junction had 7 bases not matched to a gene; V was cut back by 3 bases and J by 3 bases. The V gene's germline CDR1 is KGHDR and CDR2 SFDVKD. In DNA form, the CDR3 reads TGTGCCACCAGTGATCGACAGGGGGGCCCCAAAGAGACCCAGTACTTC. As protein: CATSDRQGGPKETQYF.

This chain joins TRBV6-5 and TRBJ2-1, with no clear D. V dropped 2 bases and J dropped 3 bases, with 14 bases sitting between them. Germline CDR1 reads MNHEY; CDR2 reads SVGAGI. This CDR3 is built from 16 residues. The CDR3 loop reads CASSYAQTQIYNEQFF. CDR3 coding DNA: TGTGCCAGCAGTTACGCACAGACCCAGATCTACAATGAGCAGTTCTTC.

This rearrangement joins TRBV6-5 to TRBJ1-1; D gene unclear. This CDR3 spans 11 amino acids. CDR1 and CDR2 from the germline V gene are MNHEY and SVGAGI. Deletions cut 6 bases from V and 5 bases from J, with 7 bases between. The chain's CDR3 is CASRRETEAFF. CDR3 DNA sequence: TGTGCCAGCAGAAGAGAGACTGAAGCTTTCTTT.

This chain joins TRBV7-2 and TRBJ2-7, with D possibly being TRBD1 (5 bases). Per the germline V gene, CDR1 is SGHTA and CDR2 is FQGNSA. The CDR3 is 13 amino acids. V was cut by 3 bases and J by 4 bases, with 10 bases left in between. CDR3 coding DNA: TGTGCCAGCAGCTTTCAGGGCTATTACGAGCAGTACTTC. Translation gives CASSFQGYYEQYF.

The chain joins TRBV18 to TRBJ1-2, with D perhaps TRBD1 (6 bases). Trimming cost V 2 bases and J 4 bases, with 11 bases left between them. CDR1 is KGHSH and CDR2 is LQKENI in the germline V gene. This CDR3 contains 14 residues. For the CDR3, the DNA is TGTGCCAGCTCACCAATACAGGGAATCTATGGCTACACCTTC. Translating it yields CASSPIQGIYGYTF.

The rearrangement links TRBV30 to TRBJ2-2; a possible D gene is TRBD2 (5 bases). This CDR3 is 15 amino acids long. Deletions cut 0 bases from V and 4 bases from J, with 12 bases between. Germline V CDR1 and CDR2: GTSNPN, SVGIG (reference sequence). CDR3 sequence reads: CAWSVLGHTTGELFF. Written as DNA, the CDR3 is TGTGCCTGGAGTGTACTAGGGCATACCACCGGGGAGCTGTTTTTT.

This chain links TRBV6-1 with TRBJ1-6; 7 nucleotides line up with TRBD1. Germline values: CDR1 MNHNS, CDR2 SASEGT. After removal of 2 bases from V and 4 bases from J, the junction contained 2 bases not matched to a gene. The CDR3 totals 15 residues. The CDR3 sequence is CASSERDSYNSPLHF. The CDR3 region has the DNA TGTGCCAGCAGTGAAAGGGACAGTTATAATTCACCCCTCCACTTT.

This chain links TRBV7-2 with TRBJ1-4; 7 bases are shared with TRBD1. The germline V gene encodes CDR1 SGHTA and CDR2 FQGNSA. J was trimmed by 11 bases and V by 5 bases; bases with no gene match: 8. This CDR3 spans 13 amino acids. CDR3 nucleotide sequence: TGTGCCAGCAGCGGCCCGACAGGGCGCAAACTGTTTTTT. Protein product: CASSGPTGRKLFF.

This clone was counted between two and nine times. The J gene is TRBJ2-4, the V gene TRBV4-2; TRBD2 matches 9 bases. CDR1 LGHNA and CDR2 YNFKEQ come from the germline V gene. This CDR3 is 15 amino acids long. J gave up 8 bases and V 0 bases, and 5 bases lay outside the gene matches. The CDR3 region has the DNA TGTGCCAGCAGCCAAGAGCGGGGGGGCCCGGACATTCAGTACTTC. Its translation is CASSQERGGPDIQYF.

The genes are TRBV6-6 and TRBJ2-5; 9 bases are shared with TRBD1. Germline assignment: CDR1 MNHNY and CDR2 SVGAGI (reference sequence). This CDR3 is built from 15 residues. J lost 5 bases, V lost 0 bases, and 4 bases had no gene match. CDR3 coding DNA: TGTGCCAGCAGTTACTCTGGACAGGGGTTCGAGACCCAGTACTTC. Translation: CASSYSGQGFETQYF.

The chain has TRBV4-1 and TRBJ1-6, with 8 bases matching TRBD1. The CDR3 has 15 amino acids. From germline, CDR1 is MGHRA and CDR2 YSYEKL. Losses at the gene ends were 5 bases for V and 5 bases for J; bases not matched to a gene: 5. CDR3 in amino acids: CASSYRTGNNSPLHF. DNA of the CDR3: TGCGCCAGCAGCTACCGGACAGGGAATAATTCACCCCTCCACTTT.

V gene TRBV6-5 combines with J gene TRBJ1-1; no clear D gene. Trimming shortened V by 5 bases and J by 1 base, and 5 bases separated the two germline ends. The CDR3 runs 12 residues. Germline V gene sequence: CDR1 MNHEY, CDR2 SVGAGI. This chain's CDR3 is CASSRQNTEAFF. CDR3 bases: TGTGCCAGCAGTAGACAGAACACTGAAGCTTTCTTT.

This chain joins TRBV4-3 and TRBJ2-2; 9 bases agree with TRBD2. CDR3 size: 17 residues. CDR1 is LGHNA and CDR2 is YSLEER in the germline V gene. J lost 3 bases, V lost 3 bases, and 8 bases had no gene match. The CDR3, as DNA: TGCGCCAGCAGCCAGTCAATAGCGGGAGAGCACACCGGGGAGCTGTTTTTT. It is translated as CASSQSIAGEHTGELFF.

V is TRBV9 and J is TRBJ1-1; TRBD1 aligns across 12 bases. This CDR3 has 16 amino acids. Per the germline V gene, CDR1 is SGDLS and CDR2 is YYNGEE. Trimming cost V 3 bases and J 4 bases; bases outside gene matches: 7. The CDR3 spells CASSAGQGAQGTEAFF. The CDR3 DNA is TGTGCCAGCAGCGCGGGACAGGGGGCGCAGGGCACTGAAGCTTTCTTT.

The chain uses TRBV4-1 and TRBJ1-2; TRBD1 might be the D (6 bases). The CDR3 has 16 amino acids. The germline V gene has CDR1 MGHRA and CDR2 YSYEKL. V shed 0 bases and J shed 7 bases, with 18 bases lying between them. Here the CDR3 DNA reads TGCGCCAGCAGCCAAGATACTATCGGGGCAGGGGTTGGCTACACCTTC. Protein: CASSQDTIGAGVGYTF.

V and J are TRBV6-1 and TRBJ1-5; no definite D call. V lost 2 bases, J lost 7 bases, and 9 bases lay in between. Germline V gene sequence: CDR1 MNHNS, CDR2 SASEGT. The CDR3 is 13 residues long. Here the CDR3 DNA reads TGTGCCAGCAGTGAAACCCTCGGGCAGCCCCAGCATTTT. Amino acids: CASSETLGQPQHF.